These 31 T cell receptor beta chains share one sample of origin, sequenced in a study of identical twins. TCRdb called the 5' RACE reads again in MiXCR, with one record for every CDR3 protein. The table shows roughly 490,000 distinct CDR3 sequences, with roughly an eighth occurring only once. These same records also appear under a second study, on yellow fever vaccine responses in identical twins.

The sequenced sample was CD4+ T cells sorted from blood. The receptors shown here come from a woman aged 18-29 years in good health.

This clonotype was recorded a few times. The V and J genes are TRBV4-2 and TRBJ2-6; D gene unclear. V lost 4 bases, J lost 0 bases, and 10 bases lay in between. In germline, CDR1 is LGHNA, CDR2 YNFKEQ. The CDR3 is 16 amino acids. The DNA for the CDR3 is TGTGCCAGCAGCCCCTGGGTCAGCTCTGGGGCCAACGTCCTGACTTTC. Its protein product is CASSPWVSSGANVLTF.

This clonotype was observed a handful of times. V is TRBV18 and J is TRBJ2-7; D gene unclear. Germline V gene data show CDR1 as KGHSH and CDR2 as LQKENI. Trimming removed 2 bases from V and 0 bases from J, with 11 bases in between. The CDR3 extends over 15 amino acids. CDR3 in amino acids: CASSPTATRSYEQYF. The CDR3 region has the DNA TGTGCCAGCTCACCAACGGCGACACGCTCCTACGAGCAGTACTTC.

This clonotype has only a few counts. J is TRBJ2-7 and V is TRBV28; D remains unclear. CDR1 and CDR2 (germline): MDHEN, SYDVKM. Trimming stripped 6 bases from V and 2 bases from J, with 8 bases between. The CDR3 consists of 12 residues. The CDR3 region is CASSTTPYEQYF. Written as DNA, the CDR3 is TGTGCCAGCAGCACCACGCCCTACGAGCAGTACTTC.

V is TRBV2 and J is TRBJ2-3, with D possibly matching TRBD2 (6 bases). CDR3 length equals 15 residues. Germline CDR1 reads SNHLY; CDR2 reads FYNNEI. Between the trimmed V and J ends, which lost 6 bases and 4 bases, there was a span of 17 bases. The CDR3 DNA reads TGTGCCAGCAGGGAGAGGCGGAGGGCCCCAGATACGCAGTATTTT. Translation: CASRERRRAPDTQYF. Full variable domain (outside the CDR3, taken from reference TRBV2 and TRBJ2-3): EPEVTQTPSHQVTQMGQEVILRCVPISNHLYFYWYRQILGQKVEFLVSFYNNEISEKSEIFDDQFSVERPDGSNFTLKIRSTKLEDSAMYFCASRERRRAPDTQYFGPGTRLTVL.

CDR3 sequence reads: CASTVDRGLTDTQYF. The DNA for the CDR3 is TGTGCCAGCACCGTTGACAGGGGGCTTACAGATACGCAGTATTTT. The gene calls are TRBV28 and TRBJ2-3; TRBD1 matches 10 bases. V shed 7 bases and J 3 bases; nucleotides not matched to a gene: 7. From germline, CDR1 is MDHEN and CDR2 SYDVKM. CDR3 length equals 15 residues.

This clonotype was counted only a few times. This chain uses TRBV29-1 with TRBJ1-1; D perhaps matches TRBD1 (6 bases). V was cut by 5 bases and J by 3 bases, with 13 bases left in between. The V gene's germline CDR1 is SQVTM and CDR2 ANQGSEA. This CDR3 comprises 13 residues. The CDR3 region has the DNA TGCAGCGTTAAGAGGACAGACGACACTGAAGCTTTCTTT. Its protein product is CSVKRTDDTEAFF.

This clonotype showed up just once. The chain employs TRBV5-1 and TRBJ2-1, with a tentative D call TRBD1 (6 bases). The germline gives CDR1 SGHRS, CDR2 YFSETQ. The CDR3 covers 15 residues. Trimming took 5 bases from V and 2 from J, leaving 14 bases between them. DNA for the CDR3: TGCGCCAGCAGGTCCCAGGGGACCACCTACAATGAGCAGTTCTTC. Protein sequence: CASRSQGTTYNEQFF.

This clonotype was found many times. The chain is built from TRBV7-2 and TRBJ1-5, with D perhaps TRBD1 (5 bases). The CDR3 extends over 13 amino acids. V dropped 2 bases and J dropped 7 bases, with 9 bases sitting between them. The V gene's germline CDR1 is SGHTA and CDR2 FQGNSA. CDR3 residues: CASSLRGDQPQHF. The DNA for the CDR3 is TGTGCCAGCAGCTTAAGGGGAGACCAGCCCCAGCATTTT.

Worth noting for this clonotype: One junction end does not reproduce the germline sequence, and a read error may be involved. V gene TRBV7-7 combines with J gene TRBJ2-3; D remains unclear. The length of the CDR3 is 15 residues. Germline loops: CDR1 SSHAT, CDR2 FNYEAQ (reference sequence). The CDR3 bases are TGTGCTAGCAGCTTTCGGTCCGGACCCACAGATACGCAGTATTTT. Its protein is CASSFRSGPTDTQYF.

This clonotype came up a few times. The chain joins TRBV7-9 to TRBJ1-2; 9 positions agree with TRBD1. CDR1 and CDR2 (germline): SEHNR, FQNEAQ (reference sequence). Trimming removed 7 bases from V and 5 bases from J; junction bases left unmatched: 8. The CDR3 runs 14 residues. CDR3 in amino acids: CASTPEGTGYGYTF. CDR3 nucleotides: TGTGCCAGCACCCCGGAAGGGACAGGGTATGGCTACACCTTC.

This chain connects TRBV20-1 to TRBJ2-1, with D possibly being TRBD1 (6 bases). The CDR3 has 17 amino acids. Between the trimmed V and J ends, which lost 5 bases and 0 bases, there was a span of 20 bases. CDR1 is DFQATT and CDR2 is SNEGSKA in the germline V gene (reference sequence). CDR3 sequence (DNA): TGCAGTGCTTATTCCTTTCATGGGGGCCCCTCCTACAATGAGCAGTTCTTC. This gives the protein CSAYSFHGGPSYNEQFF.

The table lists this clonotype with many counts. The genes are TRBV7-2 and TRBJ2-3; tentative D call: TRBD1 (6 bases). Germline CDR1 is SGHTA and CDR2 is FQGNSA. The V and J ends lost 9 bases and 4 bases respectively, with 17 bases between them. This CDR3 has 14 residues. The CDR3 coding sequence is TGTGCCAGTCGAACAGGGTACTCTGCAGATACGCAGTATTTT. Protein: CASRTGYSADTQYF.

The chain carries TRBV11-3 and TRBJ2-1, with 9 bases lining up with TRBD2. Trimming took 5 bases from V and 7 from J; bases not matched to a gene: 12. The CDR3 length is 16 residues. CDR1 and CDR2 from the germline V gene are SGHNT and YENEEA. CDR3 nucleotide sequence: TGTGCCAGCAGCCCCGCGGGGACTAGCTATTTGAATGAGCAGTTCTTC. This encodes CASSPAGTSYLNEQFF.

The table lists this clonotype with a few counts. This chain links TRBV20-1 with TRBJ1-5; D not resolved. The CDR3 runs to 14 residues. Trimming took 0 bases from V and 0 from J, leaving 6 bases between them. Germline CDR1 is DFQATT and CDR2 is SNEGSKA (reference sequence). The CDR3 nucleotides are TGCAGTGCTAGAGAAGCCAGTAGCAATCAGCCCCAGCATTTT. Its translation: CSAREASSNQPQHF.

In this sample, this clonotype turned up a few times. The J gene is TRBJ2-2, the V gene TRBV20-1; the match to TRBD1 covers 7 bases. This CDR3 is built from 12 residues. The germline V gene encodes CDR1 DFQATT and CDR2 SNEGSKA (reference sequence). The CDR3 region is CSWDSDTGELFF. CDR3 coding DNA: TGCAGCTGGGACAGCGACACCGGGGAGCTGTTTTTT.

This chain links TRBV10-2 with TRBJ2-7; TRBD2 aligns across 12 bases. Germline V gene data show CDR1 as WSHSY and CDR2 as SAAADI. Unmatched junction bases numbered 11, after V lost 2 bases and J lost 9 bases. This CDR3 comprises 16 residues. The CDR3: CASSEAGRLAGARQYF. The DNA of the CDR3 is TGCGCCAGCAGTGAGGCGGGCAGACTAGCGGGAGCAAGGCAGTACTTC.

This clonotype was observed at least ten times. This CDR3 reads CASSLELAGYNEQFF. Written as DNA, the CDR3 is TGCGCCAGCAGCTTGGAACTAGCGGGGTACAATGAGCAGTTCTTC. This chain uses TRBV5-1 with TRBJ2-1, with 10 bases fitting TRBD2. Trimming cost V 0 bases and J 4 bases; bases outside gene matches: 1. Germline CDR1 reads SGHRS; CDR2 reads YFSETQ. The length of the CDR3 is 15 residues.

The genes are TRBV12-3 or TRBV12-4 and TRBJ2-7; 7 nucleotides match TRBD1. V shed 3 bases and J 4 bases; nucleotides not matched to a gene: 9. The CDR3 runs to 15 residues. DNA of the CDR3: TGTGCCAGCAGTTTGGACAGGACGGCTCAGTACGAGCAGTACTTC. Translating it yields CASSLDRTAQYEQYF.

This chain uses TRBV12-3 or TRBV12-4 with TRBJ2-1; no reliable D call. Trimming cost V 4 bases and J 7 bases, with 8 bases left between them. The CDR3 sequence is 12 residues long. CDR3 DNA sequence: TGTGCCAGCAGTTCGGCGTGGAATGAGCAGTTCTTC. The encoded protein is CASSSAWNEQFF.

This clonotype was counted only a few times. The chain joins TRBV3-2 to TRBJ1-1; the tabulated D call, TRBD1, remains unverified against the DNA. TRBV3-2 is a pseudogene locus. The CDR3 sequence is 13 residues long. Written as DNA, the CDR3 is TGTGCCAGCAGCCTAACAGGGAGCACTGAAGCTTTCTTT. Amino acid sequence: CASSLTGSTEAFF.

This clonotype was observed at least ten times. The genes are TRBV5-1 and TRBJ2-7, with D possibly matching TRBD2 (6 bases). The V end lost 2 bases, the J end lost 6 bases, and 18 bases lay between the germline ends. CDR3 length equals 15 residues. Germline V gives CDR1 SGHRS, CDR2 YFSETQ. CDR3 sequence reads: CASSFNRDWSAEQYF. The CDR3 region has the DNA TGCGCCAGCAGCTTCAACCGGGACTGGAGTGCCGAGCAGTACTTC.

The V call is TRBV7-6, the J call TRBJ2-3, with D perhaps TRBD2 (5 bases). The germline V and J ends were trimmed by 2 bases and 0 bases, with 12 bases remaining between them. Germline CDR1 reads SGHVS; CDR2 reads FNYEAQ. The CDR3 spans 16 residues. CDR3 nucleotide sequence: TGTGCCAGCAGCTTATTTCCAAGGACTAGCACAGATACGCAGTATTTT. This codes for CASSLFPRTSTDTQYF.

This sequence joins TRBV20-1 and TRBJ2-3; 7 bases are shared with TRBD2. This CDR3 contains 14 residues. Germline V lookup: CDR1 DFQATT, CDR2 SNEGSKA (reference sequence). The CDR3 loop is CTPGRTSVSGTQYF. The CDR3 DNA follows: TGCACCCCAGGAAGGACTAGTGTATCGGGTACGCAGTATTTT.

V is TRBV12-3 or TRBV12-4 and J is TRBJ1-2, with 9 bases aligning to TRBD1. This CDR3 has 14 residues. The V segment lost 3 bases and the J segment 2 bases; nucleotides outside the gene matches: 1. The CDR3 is CASSFDRGNYGYTF. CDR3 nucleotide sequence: TGTGCCAGCAGTTTTGACAGGGGGAACTATGGCTACACCTTC.

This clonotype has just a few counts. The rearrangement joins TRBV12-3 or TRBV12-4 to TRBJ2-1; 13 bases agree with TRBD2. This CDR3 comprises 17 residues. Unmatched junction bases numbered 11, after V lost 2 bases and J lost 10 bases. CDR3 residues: CASSLNLGGLAGVEQFF. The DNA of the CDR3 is TGTGCCAGCAGTTTAAATCTTGGAGGACTAGCGGGAGTGGAGCAGTTCTTC.

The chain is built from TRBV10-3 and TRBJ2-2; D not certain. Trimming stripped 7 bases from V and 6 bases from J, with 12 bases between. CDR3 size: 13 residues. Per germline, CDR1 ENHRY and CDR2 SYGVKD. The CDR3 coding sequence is TGTGCCATCAACCGCGGCGACGCCGGGGAGCTGTTTTTT. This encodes CAINRGDAGELFF.

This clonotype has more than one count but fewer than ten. The CDR3 sequence is CAIGQGTSGRYGETQYF. In DNA form, the CDR3 reads TGTGCCATTGGACAGGGAACTAGCGGGAGGTACGGCGAGACCCAGTACTTC. This chain uses TRBV10-3 with TRBJ2-5; TRBD2 matches at 12 bases. This CDR3 region has 17 residues. V gave up 9 bases and J gave up 5 bases; unmatched junction bases: 16. Germline-derived CDR1 and CDR2 are ENHRY and SYGVKD.

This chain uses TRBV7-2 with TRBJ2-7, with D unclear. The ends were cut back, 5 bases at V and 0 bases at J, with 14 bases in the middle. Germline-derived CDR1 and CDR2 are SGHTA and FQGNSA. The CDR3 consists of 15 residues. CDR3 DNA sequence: TGTGCCAGCAGCGTGACGGTGGGTTCCTCCTACGAGCAGTACTTC. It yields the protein CASSVTVGSSYEQYF.

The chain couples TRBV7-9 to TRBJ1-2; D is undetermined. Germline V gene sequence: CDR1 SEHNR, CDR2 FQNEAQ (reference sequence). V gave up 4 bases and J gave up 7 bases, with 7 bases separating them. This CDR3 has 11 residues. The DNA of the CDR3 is TGTGCCAGCAGCTCCGTCTCTGGCTACACCTTC. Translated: CASSSVSGYTF.

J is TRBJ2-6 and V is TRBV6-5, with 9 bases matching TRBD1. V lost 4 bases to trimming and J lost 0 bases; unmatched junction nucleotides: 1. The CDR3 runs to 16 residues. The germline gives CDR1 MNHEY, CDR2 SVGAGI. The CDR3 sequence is CASSWGQGSGANVLTF. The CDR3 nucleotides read TGTGCCAGCAGTTGGGGACAGGGCTCTGGGGCCAACGTCCTGACTTTC.

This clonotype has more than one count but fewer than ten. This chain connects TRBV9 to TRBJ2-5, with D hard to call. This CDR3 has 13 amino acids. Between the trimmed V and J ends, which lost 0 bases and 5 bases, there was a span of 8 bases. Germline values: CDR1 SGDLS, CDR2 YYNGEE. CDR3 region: CASSVDMWETQYF. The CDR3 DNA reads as TGTGCCAGCAGCGTAGACATGTGGGAGACCCAGTACTTC.